These T cell receptor beta chains were read from a single sample in a study of Graves' ophthalmopathy and Graves' hyperthyroidism. One entry per CDR3 protein results from TCRdb running MiXCR on the multiplex PCR reads. The data contain over a million distinct CDR3 sequences, about two fifths of them singletons. Sequenced input: peripheral blood or thyroid tissue (not recorded which). These receptors were taken from an adult man with Graves' hyperthyroidism. Both conserved end residues are part of each CDR3. D genes are given only for firm matches. Clone sizes are given selectively: once, few, many, or a class where the clone is expanded.

abundance: -; j_gene: TRBJ2-7; d_gene: -; v_gene: TRBV5-6; CDR3nt: TGTGCCAGCAGCTTGGGTGGGGGCGTCTCCTACGAGCAGTACTTC; CDR3aa: CASSLGGGVSYEQYF
abundance: many; j_gene: TRBJ2-7; d_gene: TRBD2; v_gene: TRBV19; CDR3nt: TGTGCCAGTCGCGGGAGCATCTCGGGCGAGCAGTACTTC; CDR3aa: CASRGSISGEQYF
abundance: many; j_gene: TRBJ2-5; d_gene: TRBD1; v_gene: TRBV10-3; CDR3nt: TGTGCCATCAGGGGGACAGGGCCCCAAGAGACCCAGTACTTC; CDR3aa: CAIRGTGPQETQYF
abundance: -; j_gene: TRBJ2-2; d_gene: -; v_gene: TRBV10-3; CDR3nt: TGTGCCATCAGTGAGTCGAAGGGCGGGGAGCTGTTTTTT; CDR3aa: CAISESKGGELFF
abundance: many; j_gene: TRBJ2-5; d_gene: TRBD1; v_gene: TRBV29-1; CDR3nt: TGCAGCGTTGGGGGACAGGGGGAGATGGAGACCCAGTACTTC; CDR3aa: CSVGGQGEMETQYF
abundance: few; j_gene: TRBJ2-5; d_gene: -; v_gene: TRBV5-4; CDR3nt: TGTGCCAGCAGCTTACAAACAGGGTTAGAGACCCAGTACTTC; CDR3aa: CASSLQTGLETQYF
abundance: -; j_gene: TRBJ1-5; d_gene: -; v_gene: TRBV7-2; CDR3nt: TGTGCCAGCAGCCCGATCGACGGGAATAGGCCCCAGCATTTT; CDR3aa: CASSPIDGNRPQHF
abundance: -; j_gene: TRBJ2-7; d_gene: -; v_gene: TRBV5-1; CDR3nt: TGCGCCAGCAGCGGCAGGGGACGCCAGAACACCTACGAGCAGTACTTC; CDR3aa: CASSGRGRQNTYEQYF
abundance: few; j_gene: TRBJ1-2; d_gene: -; v_gene: TRBV6-2/TRBV6-3; CDR3nt: TGTGCCAGCAGTTACCGTACAGGAGGTTATGGCTACACCTTC; CDR3aa: CASSYRTGGYGYTF
abundance: few; j_gene: TRBJ2-7; d_gene: -; v_gene: TRBV19; CDR3nt: TGTGCCAGTAGTATCCCCGCAGGGGCTAGTTCCGAGCAGTACTTC; CDR3aa: CASSIPAGASSEQYF
abundance: many; j_gene: TRBJ2-7; d_gene: -; v_gene: TRBV7-2; CDR3nt: TGTGCCAGCAGCACGAAACCACCCGGGTCCACCGCCTACGAGCAGTACTTC; CDR3aa: CASSTKPPGSTAYEQYF
abundance: -; j_gene: TRBJ2-7; d_gene: TRBD2; v_gene: TRBV29-1; CDR3nt: TGCAGCGTTAGTGGGAGCGGGGGGGACACTTTCTCCTACGAGCAGTACTTC; CDR3aa: CSVSGSGGDTFSYEQYF
abundance: -; j_gene: TRBJ1-2; d_gene: -; v_gene: TRBV28; CDR3nt: TGTGCCAGCAGTGGTGGACAGCCAATAGATGGCTACACCTTC; CDR3aa: CASSGGQPIDGYTF
abundance: -; j_gene: TRBJ1-1; d_gene: TRBD1; v_gene: TRBV10-3; CDR3nt: TGTGCCAGCAGTATGGACAGGAACTTAATGAACACTGAAGCTTTCTTT; CDR3aa: CASSMDRNLMNTEAFF